This T cell receptor (beta chain) was profiled in a study of cytomegalovirus exposure and HLA in healthy donors. Study overall: An earlier analysis identified 120 million or so unique TCR beta sequences in approximately 190 million T cells.

PCR employed 60 Vbeta and 13 Jbeta primers. Measured with immunoSEQ multiplex PCR; TCRdb has only the in-frame clones, and not every one. The table shows tens of thousands of clones, with roughly two thirds occurring only once. The CDR3 runs to 14 residues. The junction had 4 bases not matched to a gene; V was cut back by 3 bases and J by 4 bases. The germline CDR1 and CDR2 sequences are LNHDA and SQIVND (reference sequence). Regarding the study as a whole: Cytomegalovirus-associated status was assigned to 150 or so TCR beta chains. Reports credit the classifier with highly specific, highly sensitive diagnosis of cytomegalovirus status. Later analysis found that TCR beta chains associated with HLA were more clonally expanded than other, equally common chains.

In regard to this clone: Its antigen remains unidentified.

This TCR was sampled from a male donor in good health and CMV-seropositive. Sequencing was performed on PBMCs. The V and J genes are TRBV19 and TRBJ1-1, with TRBD1 matching 8 bases. CDR3 in DNA: TGTGCCAGTAGTATGGACAGGGATCCCACTGAAGCTTTCTTT. This gives the protein CASSMDRDPTEAFF. The complete variable domain, with remaining parts taken from reference TRBV19 and TRBJ1-1, reads DGGITQSPKYLFRKEGQNVTLSCEQNLNHDAMYWYRQDPGQGLRLIYYSQIVNDFQKGDIAEGYSVSREKKESFPLTVTSAQKNPTAFYLCASSMDRDPTEAFFGQGTRLTVV.